This TCR beta chain comes out of a study of cytomegalovirus exposure and HLA in healthy donors. Broader study findings: A later analysis linked a missense variant in DCLRE1C to the trimming of TCR beta V and J genes. Available immune exposure information was restricted to CMV serostatus only.

CDR3 length equals 14 residues. The ends were cut back, 7 bases at V and 3 bases at J, with 15 bases in the middle. Per the germline V gene, CDR1 is SGHRS and CDR2 is YFSETQ. Use of 60 Vbeta and 13 Jbeta primers characterized the PCR. Only in-frame clones appear in the TCRdb table, and some are missing; sequencing was by immunoSEQ multiplex PCR. The sample includes some 250,000 clones, around 76% of them seen just once. In regard to this clone: No antigen is known for it.

The J gene is TRBJ2-3, the V gene TRBV5-1, with D tentatively TRBD2 (5 bases). This TCR was recovered from a woman in her forties in good health and CMV-seropositive. Sequenced sample: PBMCs. CDR3 sequence (DNA): TGCGCCAGCCGGACTGACCTGGTAACAGATACGCAGTATTTT. This gives the protein CASRTDLVTDTQYF.